This T cell receptor (beta chain) comes out of a study of T cells in localized non-small cell lung cancer (TCRdb year 2020). About the study as a whole: The study examined T cell repertoires in under 300 patients with early-stage NSCLC and compared tumors with uninvolved tumor-adjacent lungs. All 240 or so NSCLC patients in the cohort were treatment-naive and had localized lung tumors that were resected. The mean age of the NSCLC patients was roughly 70 years, with about 130 men and about a hundred women.

At diagnosis, tumor, uninvolved tumor-adjacent lung and peripheral blood were collected and then preserved as a mix of FFPE and fresh-frozen material. For TCR repertoire profiling, blood samples were analyzed in the form of peripheral blood mononuclear cells. CDR1 is given as SNHLY and CDR2 as FYNNEI, both from the germline V gene. Trimming removed 7 bases from V and 4 bases from J; the gene matches leave 4 bases unexplained. The CDR3 has 14 amino acids, counting the end cysteine and phenylalanine. Only CDR3 DNA remains: 42 bases, in frame from the first base. As regards this clone: This clone's antigen is unknown. Base qualities are not recorded, but no much larger clone differs from it by a single base.

Overall results and qualifications from the work: Higher blood T cell density associated with longer overall survival, while higher adjacent-lung clonality associated with shorter survival. Because multi-region sequencing of the tumors was not done, intratumor heterogeneity could not be ruled out. Since the design was exploratory, TCR variables were selected using unadjusted p-values with no false-discovery rate correction. A median of around 57 of the top 100 tumor clones turned up in the paired uninvolved adjacent lung, and under 30 of those clones also ranked among the top 100 of that same adjacent lung. Uninvolved tumor-adjacent lung showed the highest T cell clonality, higher than tumor, which suggests more focused antigenic responses in the adjacent lung.

The immunoSEQ Assay was used to sequence TCR beta CDR3 regions from DNA. The published analysis was carried out like this. T cell density was computed as TCR beta template counts normalized to usable DNA estimated by amplifying housekeeping genes. Using the preseqR package, richness was estimated by extrapolating to 120,000 templates for tissue samples and 400,000 templates for PBMC samples. Clonality was calculated as one minus Pielou's evenness. To identify tissue-enriched TCRs, differential abundance testing was run on productive amino-acid clonotypes with a minimum total count of 5 and an alpha of 0.1. The Jaccard Index and the Morisita Overlap Index were used to measure repertoire overlap between compartments. TCR beta CDR3s were clustered by GLIPH together with public tetramer-defined viral CDR3s, and at least three viral sequences plus V-gene enrichment were required for viral motifs. Here the immuneACCESS table is served through TCRdb, limited to in-frame sequences with V and J called. Missing clones are a known gap in these copies; in checked studies unresolved V genes cover under half, and the rest lacks a known reason. The V and J calls and clone size are taken from that table; D and trimming were inferred from the DNA. The sample records about 24,000 clones, more than 85% of which are singletons. About 29% of the sample is in the top ten clones.

The receptor comes from a male donor aged 60 or over with stage I squamous cell lung carcinoma. The starting material was peripheral blood, obtained before any cancer treatment. The V and J genes are TRBV2 and TRBJ2-7; the junction holds 13 bases that match TRBD2. In nucleotides, the sequence is TGTGCCAGCACTGGACTAGCGGGAGCATACGAGCAGTACTTC. The encoded protein is CASTGLAGAYEQYF.